Given below is one TCR beta chain in context. This entry belongs to a study of CD8 T cells in Susac syndrome. The authors sequenced TCR beta from blood CD8+ and CD4+ T cells. cDNA came from around 0.5 to 1 ug RNA primed by random hexamers. An immunoSEQ multiplex PCR amplified TCR beta CDR3 over 54 Vbeta and 13 Jbeta. From the immunoSEQ multiplex PCR reads, TCRdb called clonotypes with MiXCR, one entry per CDR3 protein. The sample includes 90,000 to 150,000 distinct CDR3 sequences, 85% to 95% of them seen just once. The sample taken for sequencing was CD4+ T cells from PBMCs. This clonotype was obtained from a human donor in good health.

CDR3 sequence: CSASEGTYEQYF. CDR3 in DNA: TGCAGTGCTAGTGAGGGGACCTACGAGCAGTACTTC. The gene calls are TRBV20-1 and TRBJ2-7, with D perhaps assigned TRBD1 or TRBD2 (5 bases each). The CDR3 totals 12 residues. CDR1 and CDR2 from the germline V gene are DFQATT and SNEGSKA (reference sequence). Trimming removed 3 bases at V and 2 bases at J, with 8 bases between.